This TCR beta chain was sequenced for a study of CD8+CD57+ T cells in acquired aplastic anemia. In the study overall: Sorted CD4+ and CD8+ cells gave a mean 3.2 ug DNA, range about 0.19 to 27.4 ug. Approximately 11 million reads, on average, were obtained for CD4+ cells from healthy donors. General study results and limits: Significance was not reached for CD8+ Simpson's diversity between patients and controls. About 27 shared CD8+ CDR3s appeared highly expressed within patients' immunodominant clones.

Concerning this clonotype: Its specificity is unknown.

The TCR beta profiling, which covered VDJ combination and CDR3 sequence, was carried out using genomic DNA as the template. TCRdb passed the reads through MiXCR, listing each CDR3 protein once. The sample yields 100,000 to 150,000 distinct CDR3 sequences, more than 40% seen once. V gave up 2 bases and J gave up 5 bases; unmatched junction bases: 8. Germline V gives CDR1 MNHEY, CDR2 SVGEGT. The CDR3 has 17 residues. Sequenced material: sorted CD4+, CD8+, or CD8+CD57+ T cells (not recorded which) from PBMCs. This clonotype was sampled from a human donor in good health, serving as a control. This rearrangement joins TRBV6-2 or TRBV6-3 to TRBJ2-2, with 10 positions matching TRBD2. The CDR3 reads CASSYPAGGLRTGELFF. CDR3 sequence (DNA): TGTGCCAGCAGTTACCCAGCGGGGGGGTTGAGAACCGGGGAGCTGTTTTTT.